The clone carrying this TCR beta chain came up many times. What it binds is not known. MiXCR was run by TCRdb on the 5' RACE reads, yielding one entry per CDR3 protein. The sample lists fewer than 550,000 distinct CDR3 sequences, about 5% occurring once. These data originate in a study of CD8 T cells in ankylosing spondylitis. Overall study results and limits: A motif of 7 to 9 highly homologous TCR beta variants was seen as apparently characteristic of ankylosing spondylitis blood.

Sequenced: blood, either unsorted or a sorted T cell fraction (not recorded which). The clonotype was recovered from a male donor with ankylosing spondylitis.

The CDR3 DNA sequence: TGTGCCAGCATGGGGCTAGCGGGGAGTTCCTACGAGCAGTACTTC. Residues: CASMGLAGSSYEQYF. J is TRBJ2-7 and V is TRBV27; 9 nucleotides agree with TRBD2. Germline values: CDR1 MNHEY, CDR2 SMNVEV (reference sequence). The CDR3 has 15 residues. The ends lost 7 bases at V and 1 base at J; junction bases unmatched: 8.